The rows below give T cell receptor beta chains drawn from one sample of a study of chemoradiotherapy in HPV16-positive cancers. TCRdb's copy holds only in-frame clones and misses some; the assay was immunoSEQ multiplex PCR. The sample has under 13,000 clones; around 70% are singletons. This material was obtained from a patient who underwent chemoradiotherapy. The receptors come from a human donor with HPV-associated anogenital cancer. CDR3s include the opening cysteine and the closing phenylalanine or tryptophan. Fields, in order: J gene, V gene, D gene, clone size, CDR3 DNA, CDR3 protein. A D gene is named only where the DNA matches it firmly. Only some rows state a clone size, as once, few, many or a class for expanded clones.

J: TRBJ1-6; V: TRBV6-4; D: .; size: few; DNA: TGTGCCAGCAGTGAGACAGCCTTCGTGACTTCACCCCTCCACTTT; CDR3: CASSETAFVTSPLHF
J: TRBJ2-7; V: TRBV14; D: .; size: once; DNA: TGTGCCAGCAGCCAGCAGGGAGGTCCCTACGAGCAGTACTTC; CDR3: CASSQQGGPYEQYF
J: TRBJ2-3; V: TRBV11-2; D: TRBD1; size: .; DNA: TGTGCCAGCAGCCCACGGACAGGAGGACGCGTGGAGTACACAGATACGCAGTATTTT; CDR3: CASSPRTGGRVEYTDTQYF
J: TRBJ1-1; V: TRBV30; D: .; size: .; DNA: TGTGCCTGGAGTGTACAGCCGAACACTGAAGCTTTCTTT; CDR3: CAWSVQPNTEAFF
J: TRBJ1-2; V: TRBV10-3; D: .; size: .; DNA: TGTGCCATCAGTGAGTCTGTAGGGGCCGGTGGCTATGGCTACACCTTC; CDR3: CAISESVGAGGYGYTF
J: TRBJ2-1; V: TRBV2; D: TRBD1; size: .; DNA: TGTGCCAGCAGTGAAGCGGGCGGAAAACCGGGACAGGGAAATGAGCAGTTCTTC; CDR3: CASSEAGGKPGQGNEQFF
J: TRBJ2-1; V: TRBV29-1; D: .; size: .; DNA: TGCAGCGTTGCATCGGGCAGACAGAATGAGCAGTTCTTC; CDR3: CSVASGRQNEQFF
J: TRBJ1-1; V: TRBV29-1; D: .; size: .; DNA: TGCAGCGTCGGACGTCGGGCCACTGAAGCTTTCTTT; CDR3: CSVGRRATEAFF
J: TRBJ2-1; V: TRBV4-3; D: TRBD1; size: .; DNA: TGCGCCAGCAGCTGGGACAGGGGGTCGAATGAGCAGTTCTTC; CDR3: CASSWDRGSNEQFF
J: TRBJ1-1; V: TRBV4-3; D: .; size: few; DNA: TGCGCCAGCAGCCTCGGGCACTACACTGAAGCTTTCTTT; CDR3: CASSLGHYTEAFF
J: TRBJ2-1; V: TRBV27; D: .; size: medium-sized; DNA: TGTGCCAGCAGTGCCGGGAATGAGCAGTTCTTC; CDR3: CASSAGNEQFF
J: TRBJ1-1; V: TRBV7-2; D: .; size: .; DNA: TGTGCCAGCAGCTCCGGAATGAACACTGAAGCTTTCTTT; CDR3: CASSSGMNTEAFF
J: TRBJ2-5; V: TRBV7-8; D: TRBD1; size: .; DNA: TGTGCCAGCAGCTTAGCGCCGGCGACAGGGACCATAAAAGAGACCCAGTACTTC; CDR3: CASSLAPATGTIKETQYF
J: TRBJ1-1; V: TRBV19; D: .; size: .; DNA: TGTGCCAGTAGTATCCACCGGGACCTCACTGAAGCTTTCTTT; CDR3: CASSIHRDLTEAFF
J: TRBJ2-5; V: TRBV11-3; D: .; size: few; DNA: TGTGCCAGCAGCTTAGCCGGGCCTGACCAAGAGACCCAGTACTTC; CDR3: CASSLAGPDQETQYF
J: TRBJ2-3; V: TRBV6-5; D: TRBD2; size: .; DNA: TGTGCCAGCAAGCCCGGGACTAGGGTAGCAGATACGCAGTATTTT; CDR3: CASKPGTRVADTQYF
J: TRBJ1-2; V: TRBV9; D: .; size: .; DNA: TGTGCCAGCAGCGTTCCCCCCGGCGGTGAAGGCTACACCTTC; CDR3: CASSVPPGGEGYTF
J: TRBJ2-1; V: TRBV4-3; D: .; size: few; DNA: TGCGCCAGCAGCCGAGAACTTCTCCTTGAGCAGTTCTTC; CDR3: CASSRELLLEQFF
J: TRBJ1-5; V: TRBV9; D: TRBD1; size: .; DNA: TGTGCCAGCAGCGTAGGGGACAGGGGTTTGGGTCAGCCCCAGCATTTT; CDR3: CASSVGDRGLGQPQHF
J: TRBJ2-2; V: TRBV2; D: .; size: .; DNA: TGTGCCAGCAGTGTTGTCAGGGCTACCGGGGAGCTGTTTTTT; CDR3: CASSVVRATGELFF
J: TRBJ2-7; V: TRBV27; D: TRBD1; size: .; DNA: TGTGCCAGCAGATACAGGGGGCAGGAATCCTACGAGCAGTACTTC; CDR3: CASRYRGQESYEQYF
J: TRBJ1-2; V: TRBV18; D: .; size: few; DNA: TGTGCCAGCTCACCGGCGTCCGGGGATGGCTACACCTTC; CDR3: CASSPASGDGYTF
J: TRBJ2-7; V: TRBV19; D: TRBD2; size: .; DNA: TGTGCCAGTAGTATGAGCGGGAGGGCCTACGAGCAGTACTTC; CDR3: CASSMSGRAYEQYF
J: TRBJ1-2; V: TRBV18; D: .; size: .; DNA: TGTGCCAGCTCACGTGGCCTAAGAGAGACAGAGGGCTATGGCTACACCTTC; CDR3: CASSRGLRETEGYGYTF
J: TRBJ2-3; V: TRBV9; D: .; size: .; DNA: TGTGCCAGCAGCGTAGAGCAAGCGTATACAGATACGCAGTATTTT; CDR3: CASSVEQAYTDTQYF
J: TRBJ1-1; V: TRBV5-5; D: .; size: .; DNA: TGTGCCAGCAGCCTCGCCCCCCTCGTGAACACTGAAGCTTTCTTT; CDR3: CASSLAPLVNTEAFF
J: TRBJ1-5; V: TRBV6-1; D: .; size: .; DNA: TGTGCCAGCAGTGACCCGGGGCGCGCTCAGCCCCAGCATTTT; CDR3: CASSDPGRAQPQHF
J: TRBJ1-1; V: TRBV6-1; D: .; size: .; DNA: TGTGCCAGCAGTGAAGCTCGGGATTTACCTGAAGCTTTCTTT; CDR3: CASSEARDLPEAFF
J: TRBJ1-1; V: TRBV28; D: .; size: few; DNA: TGTGCCAGCAGCCCACTGTCTGAAGCTTTCTTT; CDR3: CASSPLSEAFF
J: TRBJ1-2; V: TRBV4-3; D: .; size: .; DNA: TGCGCCAGCAGCCCCCCCGGCATTTACACATATGGCTACACCTTC; CDR3: CASSPPGIYTYGYTF
J: TRBJ1-2; V: TRBV5-1; D: .; size: few; DNA: TGCGCCAGCAGCTTGGGGGGGACCCGACAGGCCCATGGCTACACCTTC; CDR3: CASSLGGTRQAHGYTF
J: TRBJ2-1; V: TRBV7-9; D: TRBD2; size: .; DNA: TGTGCCAGCAGCTTAAGGCTAGCGGGAATCAATGAGCAGTTCTTC; CDR3: CASSLRLAGINEQFF
J: TRBJ1-2; V: TRBV4-3; D: .; size: .; DNA: TGCGCCAGCAGCCAAGAAAGGGCCAGGCCTCGTGGCTACACCTTC; CDR3: CASSQERARPRGYTF
J: TRBJ2-5; V: TRBV9; D: TRBD2; size: .; DNA: TGTGCCAGCAGCACCCTAGCGGGAAGAGAGACCCAGTACTTC; CDR3: CASSTLAGRETQYF
J: TRBJ1-6; V: TRBV7-2; D: TRBD1; size: .; DNA: TGTGCCAGCAGACCCCGGACAGGGTCGGGTTCACCCCTCCACTTT; CDR3: CASRPRTGSGSPLHF
J: TRBJ1-3; V: TRBV4-3; D: .; size: .; DNA: TGCGCCAGCAGCCAAGATTTCAGGGAGTCTGGAAACACCATATATTTT; CDR3: CASSQDFRESGNTIYF
J: TRBJ2-3; V: TRBV11-3; D: .; size: .; DNA: TGTGCCAGCAGCTTAGAAGATACGCAGTATTTT; CDR3: CASSLEDTQYF
J: TRBJ2-2; V: TRBV7-9; D: .; size: .; DNA: TGTGCCAGCAGCCCCGAAACTAGTTTGGTCGGGGAGCTGTTTTTT; CDR3: CASSPETSLVGELFF
J: TRBJ1-2; V: TRBV10-3; D: .; size: few; DNA: TGTGCCATCAGTGAGAGGGGTCAGGGGATTGTCTATGGCTACACCTTC; CDR3: CAISERGQGIVYGYTF
J: TRBJ1-2; V: TRBV25-1; D: TRBD1; size: .; DNA: TGTGCCAGCAGTGAATTTACAGGGGGACGCTACACCTTC; CDR3: CASSEFTGGRYTF
J: TRBJ2-3; V: TRBV5-1; D: TRBD2; size: .; DNA: TGCGCCAGCAGCCCTTGGGGGCAAAGCGGGAGCCCCAGCACAGATACGCAGTATTTT; CDR3: CASSPWGQSGSPSTDTQYF
J: TRBJ1-1; V: TRBV11-3; D: .; size: .; DNA: TGTGCCAGCAGCTTCCCGGGCAGGGCGGCTTTCTTT; CDR3: CASSFPGRAAFF
J: TRBJ1-1; V: TRBV9; D: .; size: .; DNA: TGTGCCAGCAGCGCCTCGCAGTGGGGCACTGAAGCTTTCTTT; CDR3: CASSASQWGTEAFF
J: TRBJ1-1; V: TRBV5-4; D: .; size: .; DNA: TGTGCCAGCAGCTTTTCGGTGAACACTGAAGCTTTCTTT; CDR3: CASSFSVNTEAFF
J: TRBJ2-1; V: TRBV29-1; D: .; size: .; DNA: TGCAGCGTTCCCCCCGGGACACTCTACAATGAGCAGTTCTTC; CDR3: CSVPPGTLYNEQFF
J: TRBJ2-3; V: TRBV4-3; D: TRBD2; size: .; DNA: TGCGCCAGCAGCCAAGACCCGGGGGGAACAGATACGCAGTATTTT; CDR3: CASSQDPGGTDTQYF
J: TRBJ1-3; V: TRBV19; D: .; size: .; DNA: TGTGCCAGTAGCCTGACAGCATATACTGGAAACACCATATATTTT; CDR3: CASSLTAYTGNTIYF
J: TRBJ1-5; V: TRBV2; D: .; size: few; DNA: TGTGCCAGCAGCCGGACGGGTCAGCCCCAGCATTTT; CDR3: CASSRTGQPQHF
J: TRBJ1-2; V: TRBV27; D: TRBD1; size: .; DNA: TGTGCCAGCAGTTTATTACAGGGGGCGGGCTACACCTTC; CDR3: CASSLLQGAGYTF
J: TRBJ1-4; V: TRBV6-5; D: .; size: .; DNA: TGTGCCAGCAGTTCGCGGACTAATGAAAAACTGTTTTTT; CDR3: CASSSRTNEKLFF
J: TRBJ2-3; V: TRBV7-8; D: TRBD1; size: .; DNA: TGTGCCAGCAGCCCTACCCGACAGGGATCAGATACGCAGTATTTT; CDR3: CASSPTRQGSDTQYF